The present T cell receptor (beta chain) was sequenced within a study of blood T cell repertoires in COVID-19. On the study more broadly: In each case, the material was cDNA or gDNA derived from T cells, B-cell-depleted T cells, or PBMCs.

The authors' processing: Amplified reference gene primers provided the basis for estimating nucleated cell counts. Data came from immunoSEQ multiplex PCR; TCRdb stores just in-frame clones and leaves some out. V and J calls and clone size come straight from that table; D and trimming were deduced from the DNA. Of more than 75,000 clones in the sample, 70% to 90% were seen once. The CDR3 length is 15 residues. Trimming stripped 4 bases from V and 8 bases from J, with 15 bases between. The germline CDR1 and CDR2 sequences are SNHLY and FYNNEI. This TCR derives from an elderly woman with active COVID-19. Sequences were obtained from peripheral blood. The chain employs TRBV2 and TRBJ1-6; the D gene is possibly TRBD1 (5 bases). CDR3 amino acids: CASSGPQGLDSPLHF. The CDR3 DNA reads TGTGCCAGCAGTGGCCCCCAGGGTTTGGATTCACCCCTCCACTTT.